The 30 T cell receptor beta chains presented below share a single source sample, sequenced in a study of T-cell memory formation after mild COVID-19. From the 5' RACE reads, TCRdb called clonotypes with MiXCR, one entry per CDR3 protein. Among about 400,000 distinct CDR3 sequences listed, 15% to 20% were seen once. The sequencing sample was made of PBMCs or a T cell subset sorted from them (not recorded which). The receptors derive from a man aged 18 to 29 who had mild COVID-19 (a few samples of this study predate the infection). Cell type and time point are not known.

This clonotype was seen more than once but under ten times. V gene TRBV7-2 combines with J gene TRBJ2-7, with D tentatively TRBD2 (5 bases). This CDR3 has 15 residues. Between the trimmed V and J ends, which lost 0 bases and 2 bases, there was a span of 11 bases. Germline CDR1 is SGHTA and CDR2 is FQGNSA. The CDR3: CASSLASAGPYEQYV. The CDR3 DNA reads as TGTGCCAGCAGCTTAGCTAGTGCGGGTCCCTACGAGCAGTACGTC.

This rearrangement joins TRBV5-1 to TRBJ1-1; 10 bases map to TRBD1. Germline-derived CDR1 and CDR2 are SGHRS and YFSETQ. Unmatched junction bases numbered 13, after V lost 1 base and J lost 7 bases. CDR3 size: 17 residues. CDR3 region: CASSLWVRDRGVDEAFF. In DNA form, the CDR3 reads TGCGCCAGCAGCTTGTGGGTCCGGGACAGGGGTGTCGATGAAGCTTTCTTT.

This clonotype came up many times. CDR3 coding DNA: TGTGCCAGCACCCAGGGGACGGTCGGGGAGCTGTTTTTT. Protein: CASTQGTVGELFF. The chain couples TRBV6-2 or TRBV6-3 to TRBJ2-2; possibly TRBD1 for D (6 bases). Deletions cut 7 bases from V and 7 bases from J, with 13 bases between. Germline V CDR1 and CDR2: MNHEY, SVGEGT. The CDR3 is made up of 13 amino acids.

This clonotype came up many times. The V and J genes are TRBV4-1 and TRBJ2-5, with D unclear. The CDR3 runs 13 residues. Looked up from germline, CDR1 is MGHRA and CDR2 is YSYEKL. The V and J ends lost 2 bases and 6 bases respectively, with 10 bases between them. The CDR3, as DNA: TGCGCCAGCAGCCAATTGGACCCGAAGACCCAGTACTTC. It translates to CASSQLDPKTQYF.

The chain has TRBV7-7 and TRBJ2-3; 8 positions match TRBD1. CDR3 length: 15 residues. Per germline, CDR1 SSHAT and CDR2 FNYEAQ (reference sequence). The V gene end was trimmed by 0 bases and the J gene end by 1 base; junction bases not matched to a gene: 0. The CDR3: CASSLAGQGTDTQYF. In DNA form, the CDR3 reads TGTGCCAGCAGCTTAGCGGGACAGGGCACAGATACGCAGTATTTT.

The table lists this clonotype with a few counts. The chain employs TRBV5-1 and TRBJ2-5, with 9 bases fitting TRBD2. CDR3 length: 16 amino acids. V shed 4 bases, J shed 1 base, and the junction held 8 bases outside the gene matches. The germline V gene has CDR1 SGHRS and CDR2 YFSETQ. In DNA, the CDR3 is TGCGCCAGCAGCCCCTTTAGGCGGGGGGGCCAAGAGACCCAGTACTTC. It yields the protein CASSPFRRGGQETQYF.

This clonotype came up a few times. The chain recombines TRBV2 with TRBJ2-3; 11 nucleotides match TRBD2. J gave up 7 bases and V 6 bases, and 12 bases lay outside the gene matches. In germline, CDR1 is SNHLY, CDR2 FYNNEI. The CDR3 is 16 residues long. As DNA, the CDR3 is TGTGCCAGCAGGGAGGCTAGCGGGGGGCCGGTAAATACGCAGTATTTT. Translation gives CASREASGGPVNTQYF.

This clonotype was picked up a small number of times. The rearrangement joins TRBV20-1 to TRBJ1-5, with 7 bases matching TRBD1. Trimming removed 0 bases from V and 8 bases from J; junction bases left unmatched: 16. CDR3 length: 17 amino acids. Germline lookup yields CDR1 DFQATT and CDR2 SNEGSKA (reference sequence). The CDR3 bases are TGCAGTGCTAGAGACCCAGCGGGGGGGACAGCTGTTAAGCCCCAGCATTTT. Residues: CSARDPAGGTAVKPQHF.

This chain connects TRBV4-1 to TRBJ2-7; TRBD1 is a possible D gene (5 bases). Germline assignment: CDR1 MGHRA and CDR2 YSYEKL. This CDR3 region has 16 residues. The ends were cut back, 1 base at V and 0 bases at J, with 13 bases in the middle. CDR3 residues: CASSQGGRANSYEQYF. DNA of the CDR3: TGCGCCAGCAGCCAAGGAGGCAGGGCCAACTCCTACGAGCAGTACTTC.

The rearrangement joins TRBV20-1 to TRBJ1-1; D remains unclear. CDR1 and CDR2 (germline): DFQATT, SNEGSKA (reference sequence). CDR3 size: 13 residues. V lost 0 bases to trimming and J lost 0 bases, with 5 bases between them. CDR3 sequence reads: CSARDLMNTEAFF. The CDR3 DNA sequence: TGCAGTGCTAGAGATCTGATGAACACTGAAGCTTTCTTT.

This sequence joins TRBV18 and TRBJ2-4, with a weak D call TRBD1 (5 bases). The CDR3 covers 15 residues. Trimming removed 1 base from V and 2 bases from J, with 9 bases in between. Germline values: CDR1 KGHSH, CDR2 LQKENI. CDR3 DNA: TGTGCCAGCTCACCACAAGCAGGGTCCAAAAACATTCAGTACTTC. Amino acids: CASSPQAGSKNIQYF.

This clonotype has a handful of counts. The chain couples TRBV2 to TRBJ2-1, with 9 bases aligning to TRBD1. Germline assignment: CDR1 SNHLY and CDR2 FYNNEI. The CDR3 extends over 14 amino acids. J gave up 8 bases and V 5 bases, and 7 bases lay outside the gene matches. As DNA, the CDR3 is TGTGCCAGCAGTTCCGGGACAGGGTTCGATGAGCAGTTCTTC. Its translation is CASSSGTGFDEQFF.

This clonotype was detected a few times. The V and J genes are TRBV7-6 and TRBJ2-7; possibly TRBD2 for D (5 bases). In germline, CDR1 is SGHVS, CDR2 FNYEAQ. CDR3 length equals 14 residues. Trimming removed 1 base from V and 6 bases from J, with 13 bases in between. The CDR3 is CASSLVGRGGEQYF. The CDR3, as DNA: TGTGCCAGCAGCTTAGTGGGTCGGGGTGGCGAGCAGTACTTC.

This clonotype showed up many times. The rearrangement joins TRBV7-9 to TRBJ2-1; 12 nucleotides agree with TRBD2. This CDR3 has 17 amino acids. Germline V gene sequence: CDR1 SEHNR, CDR2 FQNEAQ (reference sequence). The V gene end was trimmed by 6 bases and the J gene end by 7 bases; junction bases not matched to a gene: 13. This CDR3 reads CASSPRSLTSGGNEQFF. The CDR3 DNA reads as TGTGCCAGCAGTCCCCGCTCGCTCACTAGCGGGGGGAATGAGCAGTTCTTC.

This clonotype was seen a handful of times. The chain joins TRBV7-7 to TRBJ1-1; D remains unclear. The germline V gene encodes CDR1 SSHAT and CDR2 FNYEAQ (reference sequence). Trimming left V 6 bases short and J 5 bases short, with 13 bases between. The CDR3 consists of 13 residues. The chain's CDR3 is CASSSNLGTEAFF. CDR3 coding DNA: TGTGCCAGCAGTTCGAACCTGGGGACTGAAGCTTTCTTT.

This clonotype was detected a few times. This chain links TRBV12-3 or TRBV12-4 with TRBJ2-1, with 11 bases lining up with TRBD2. Trimming at V came to 6 bases and at J to 1 base, leaving 8 bases not matched to a gene. The CDR3 contains 17 residues. DNA for the CDR3: TGTGCCAGCAGCTCTCCCCTAGCGGGGGGATCCTACAATGAGCAGTTCTTC. Translation: CASSSPLAGGSYNEQFF.

This clonotype occurred a few times. V gene TRBV27 combines with J gene TRBJ2-1; D ambiguous. CDR3 length: 16 residues. Trimming took off 3 bases at V and 2 bases at J, with 14 bases between the two ends. Germline-derived CDR1 and CDR2 are MNHEY and SMNVEV (reference sequence). For the CDR3, the DNA is TGTGCCAGCAGTTTTACCCAGCACACAGCCTACAATGAGCAGTTCTTC. Its translation is CASSFTQHTAYNEQFF.

This clonotype was seen repeatedly, ten times or more. The chain recombines TRBV5-1 with TRBJ2-5; 10 positions agree with TRBD2. Trimming took 3 bases from V and 3 from J; bases not matched to a gene: 2. The CDR3 runs 14 residues. The germline V gene has CDR1 SGHRS and CDR2 YFSETQ. Here the CDR3 DNA reads TGCGCCAGCAGCTCCACTAGCGGGGAAGAGACCCAGTACTTC. It yields the protein CASSSTSGEETQYF.

The chain is built from TRBV10-3 and TRBJ2-3; D unclear. Germline loops: CDR1 ENHRY, CDR2 SYGVKD. The CDR3 consists of 13 residues. V lost 8 bases to trimming and J lost 1 base, with 10 bases between them. The CDR3 sequence is CAIGQARTDTQYF. The DNA of the CDR3 is TGTGCCATCGGCCAGGCTCGCACAGATACGCAGTATTTT.

This chain links TRBV5-1 with TRBJ2-3; D is undetermined. The V end was cut by 0 bases, the J end by 4 bases, with 6 bases between. The CDR3 runs 13 residues. CDR1 is SGHRS, CDR2 YFSETQ, per germline. DNA for the CDR3: TGCGCCAGCAGCTTGGCCACGGCAGATACGCAGTATTTT. The encoded protein is CASSLATADTQYF.

This chain connects TRBV7-9 to TRBJ2-1; 8 bases are a match to TRBD1. This CDR3 is 17 amino acids long. Germline CDR1 SEHNR, CDR2 FQNEAQ (reference sequence). Trimming took 5 bases from V and 3 from J; bases not matched to a gene: 12. CDR3 loop: CASSLPDPGQVYNEQFF. The CDR3 coding sequence is TGTGCCAGCAGCCTACCCGATCCGGGACAGGTCTACAATGAGCAGTTCTTC.

CDR3 in DNA: TGTGCCAGCTCACGGGGACAGGCCACCTACAATGAGCAGTTCTTC. Translated: CASSRGQATYNEQFF. This rearrangement joins TRBV18 to TRBJ2-1; 8 nucleotides match TRBD1. The CDR3 totals 15 residues. V dropped 4 bases and J dropped 2; count of bases not matched to a gene: 4. Germline CDR1 and CDR2: KGHSH and LQKENI. The variable domain in full, with the rest retrieved from reference TRBV18 and TRBJ2-1, is NAGVMQNPRHLVRRRGQEARLRCSPMKGHSHVYWYRQLPEEGLKFMVYLQKENIIDESGMPKERFSAEFPKEGPSILRIQQVVRGDSAAYFCASSRGQATYNEQFFGPGTRLTVL.

The V and J genes are TRBV6-6 and TRBJ2-1, with 9 bases that match TRBD1. Germline V CDR1 and CDR2: MNHNY, SVGAGI (reference sequence). The CDR3 has 13 amino acids. The junction had 3 bases not matched to a gene; V was cut back by 4 bases and J by 8 bases. CDR3 nucleotide sequence: TGTGCCAGCAGTTGGGACAGGGACGATGAGCAGTTCTTC. Translation gives CASSWDRDDEQFF.

The chain joins TRBV9 to TRBJ2-5; perhaps TRBD1 as D (6 bases). The germline gives CDR1 SGDLS, CDR2 YYNGEE. The CDR3 covers 14 residues. Trimming took 0 bases from V and 3 from J, leaving 9 bases between them. DNA for the CDR3: TGTGCCAGCAGCGTAGCGGCAGGGGAAGAGACCCAGTACTTC. Amino acids: CASSVAAGEETQYF. The variable domain in full, completed from reference TRBV9 and TRBJ2-5, reads DSGVTQTPKHLITATGQRVTLRCSPRSGDLSVYWYQQSLDQGLQFLIQYYNGEERAKGNILERFSAQQFPDLHSELNLSSLELGDSALYFCASSVAAGEETQYFGPGTRLLVL.

CDR3 residues: CASRPYGGVGEQYV. The CDR3 nucleotides read TGCGCCAGCAGGCCCTACGGAGGGGTGGGAGAGCAGTACGTC. This rearrangement joins TRBV5-1 to TRBJ2-7, with D possibly TRBD2 on 6 matching bases. CDR1 SGHRS and CDR2 YFSETQ come from the germline V gene. This CDR3 is 14 amino acids long. Trimming took 5 bases from V and 7 from J, leaving 19 bases between them.

This clonotype was picked up a small number of times. This rearrangement joins TRBV5-5 to TRBJ2-7; 9 bases are a match to TRBD1. V dropped 0 bases and J dropped 6; count of bases not matched to a gene: 7. The germline V gene encodes CDR1 SGHKS and CDR2 YYEKEE (reference sequence). The CDR3 is 15 residues long. CDR3: CASSLVGTGTLEQYV. CDR3 coding DNA: TGTGCCAGCAGCTTGGTCGGGACAGGGACCCTCGAGCAGTACGTC.

CDR3 residues: CASSGRRDITLATQYF. The CDR3 nucleotides read TGTGCCAGCAGCGGCCGCCGGGACATCACTCTAGCGACCCAGTACTTC. J is TRBJ2-5 and V is TRBV7-8; D is perhaps TRBD1 (6 bases). This CDR3 is 16 amino acids long. In germline, CDR1 is SGHVS, CDR2 FQNEAQ. With 5 bases removed from V and 7 bases from J, the gap between germline ends came to 23 bases.

This clonotype showed up just a few times. The chain is built from TRBV7-9 and TRBJ2-7; D might be TRBD2 (5 bases). The ends were cut back, 0 bases at V and 3 bases at J, with 12 bases in the middle. This CDR3 has 15 amino acids. Germline V lookup: CDR1 SEHNR, CDR2 FQNEAQ (reference sequence). The CDR3 DNA follows: TGTGCCAGCAGCTTAGCGGAGGACGTATACTACGAGCAGTACTTC. This translates into CASSLAEDVYYEQYF.

The J gene is TRBJ2-5, the V gene TRBV6-5; D may be TRBD2 (6 bases). CDR1 is MNHEY and CDR2 is SVGAGI in the germline V gene. The CDR3 extends over 13 amino acids. The V end lost 6 bases, the J end lost 5 bases, and 13 bases lay between the germline ends. In DNA form, the CDR3 reads TGTGCCAGCAGCCGGGGGTTTCGGGAGACCCAGTACTTC. Its protein is CASSRGFRETQYF.

There are a few counts of this clonotype. CDR3 residues: CASSLGSGRYGYTF. The DNA for the CDR3 is TGCGCCAGCAGCTTGGGATCCGGGCGGTATGGCTACACCTTC. This chain connects TRBV5-1 to TRBJ1-2, with unresolved D. The CDR3 contains 14 residues. Germline V gene lookup returns CDR1 SGHRS and CDR2 YFSETQ. V dropped 0 bases and J dropped 5 bases, with 11 bases sitting between them. Using reference TRBV5-1 and TRBJ1-2 for the parts outside the CDR3, the full variable domain is KAGVTQTPRYLIKTRGQQVTLSCSPISGHRSVSWYQQTPGQGLQFLFEYFSETQRNKGNFPGRFSGRQFSNSRSEMNVSTLELGDSALYLCASSLGSGRYGYTFGSGTRLTVV.